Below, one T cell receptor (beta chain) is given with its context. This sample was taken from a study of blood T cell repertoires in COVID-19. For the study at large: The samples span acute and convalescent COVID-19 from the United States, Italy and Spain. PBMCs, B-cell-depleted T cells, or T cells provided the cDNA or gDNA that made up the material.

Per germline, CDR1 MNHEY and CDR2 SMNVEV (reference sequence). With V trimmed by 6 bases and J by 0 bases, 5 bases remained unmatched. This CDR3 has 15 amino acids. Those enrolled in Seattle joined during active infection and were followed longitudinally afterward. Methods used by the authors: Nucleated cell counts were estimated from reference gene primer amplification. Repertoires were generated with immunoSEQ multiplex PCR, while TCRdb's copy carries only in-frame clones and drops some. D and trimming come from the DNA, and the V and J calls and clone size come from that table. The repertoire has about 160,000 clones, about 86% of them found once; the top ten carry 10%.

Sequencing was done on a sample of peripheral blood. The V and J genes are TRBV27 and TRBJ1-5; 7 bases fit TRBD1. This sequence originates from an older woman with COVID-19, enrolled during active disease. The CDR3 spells CASSDRAYSNQPQHF. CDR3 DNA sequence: TGTGCCAGCAGCGACAGGGCCTATAGCAATCAGCCCCAGCATTTT.